This T cell receptor beta chain was found in a study of shared clonotypes between healthy human individuals. Some clones are missing from TCRdb's copy, which holds only in-frame ones; the method was immunoSEQ multiplex PCR. The sample has 300,000 to 400,000 clones, less than 85% seen once. The sample consisted of memory CD4+ T cells sorted from blood. Subset described: CD45RA-negative fraction. This receptor was identified in a man aged 25 to 40 in good health.

The CDR3 DNA reads TGTGCCAGCAGCCGCAGACTAGCGGGAGGCCACAATGAGCAGTTCTTC. Translating it yields CASSRRLAGGHNEQFF. V usage is TRBV11-2 and J usage is TRBJ2-1, with 13 bases fitting TRBD2. V lost 5 bases, J lost 5 bases, and 6 bases stayed unmatched. Per the germline V gene, CDR1 is SGHAT and CDR2 is FQNNGV. This CDR3 has 16 amino acids.